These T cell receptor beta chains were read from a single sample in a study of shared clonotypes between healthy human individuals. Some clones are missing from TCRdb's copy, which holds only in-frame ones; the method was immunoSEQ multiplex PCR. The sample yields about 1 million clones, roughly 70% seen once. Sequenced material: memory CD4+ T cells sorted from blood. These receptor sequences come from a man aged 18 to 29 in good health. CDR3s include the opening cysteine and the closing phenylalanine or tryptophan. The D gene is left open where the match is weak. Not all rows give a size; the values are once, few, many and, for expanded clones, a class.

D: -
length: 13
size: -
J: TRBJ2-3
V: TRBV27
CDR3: CASSFSQMDTQYF
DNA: TGTGCCAGCAGTTTTTCCCAGATGGATACGCAGTATTTT

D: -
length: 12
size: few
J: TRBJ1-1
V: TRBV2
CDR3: CASSELAVEAFF
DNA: TGTGCCAGCAGTGAATTGGCGGTGGAAGCTTTCTTT

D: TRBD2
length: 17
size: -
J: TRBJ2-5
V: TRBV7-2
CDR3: CASSLESGTSGRETQYF
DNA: TGTGCCAGCAGCTTAGAATCCGGGACTAGCGGGAGAGAGACCCAGTACTTC

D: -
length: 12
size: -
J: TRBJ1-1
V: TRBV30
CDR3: CAWSPERVGAFF
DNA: TGTGCCTGGAGTCCGGAGCGGGTAGGGGCTTTCTTT

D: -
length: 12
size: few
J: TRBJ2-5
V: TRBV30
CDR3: CAWSVGGETQYF
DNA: TGTGCCTGGAGTGTCGGTGGAGAGACCCAGTACTTC

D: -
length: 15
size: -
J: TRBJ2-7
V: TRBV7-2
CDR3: CASSPDGGFLYEQYF
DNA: TGTGCCAGCAGCCCAGACGGGGGATTCCTCTACGAGCAGTACTTC

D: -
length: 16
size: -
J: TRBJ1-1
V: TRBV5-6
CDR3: CASSLAGSKKYTEAFF
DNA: TGTGCCAGCAGCTTGGCGGGGTCAAAAAAGTACACTGAAGCTTTCTTT

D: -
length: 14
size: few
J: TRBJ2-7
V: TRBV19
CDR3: CASSIDSASYEQYF
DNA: TGTGCCAGTAGTATAGACAGCGCCTCCTACGAGCAGTACTTC

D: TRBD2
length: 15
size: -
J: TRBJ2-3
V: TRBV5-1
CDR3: CASSLVAGGTDTQYF
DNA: TGCGCCAGCAGCTTGGTCGCGGGAGGGACAGATACGCAGTATTTT

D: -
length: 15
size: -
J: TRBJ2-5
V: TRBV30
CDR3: CAWSVGIALQETQYF
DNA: TGTGCCTGGAGTGTCGGGATAGCCCTCCAAGAGACCCAGTACTTC

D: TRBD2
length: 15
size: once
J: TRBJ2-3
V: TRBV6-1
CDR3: CASSAGLAAADTQYF
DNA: TGTGCCAGCAGTGCGGGACTAGCGGCGGCAGATACGCAGTATTTT

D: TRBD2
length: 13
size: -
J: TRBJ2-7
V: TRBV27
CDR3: CASSFHTGTSEYF
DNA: TGTGCCAGCAGTTTCCATACCGGGACTAGCGAGTACTTC

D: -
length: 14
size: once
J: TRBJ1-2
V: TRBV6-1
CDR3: CASNVGGREDGYTF
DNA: TGTGCCAGCAACGTCGGGGGGCGCGAGGATGGCTACACCTTC

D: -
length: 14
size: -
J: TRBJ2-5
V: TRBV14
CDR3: CASSRLGEQGTQYF
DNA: TGTGCCAGCAGCCGTCTTGGGGAACAGGGGACCCAGTACTTC

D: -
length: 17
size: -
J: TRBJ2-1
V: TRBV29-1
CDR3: CSVSGTGGSGRYNEQFF
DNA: TGCAGCGTTTCCGGGACAGGGGGTAGCGGGAGGTACAATGAGCAGTTCTTC

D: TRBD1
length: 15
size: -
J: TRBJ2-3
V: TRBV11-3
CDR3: CASSLAGTEGDTQYF
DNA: TGTGCCAGCAGCTTAGCGGGGACAGAGGGAGATACGCAGTATTTT

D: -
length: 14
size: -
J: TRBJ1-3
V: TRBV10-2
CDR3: CASSESSGVNTIYF
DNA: TGCGCCAGCAGTGAATCATCCGGGGTTAACACCATATATTTT

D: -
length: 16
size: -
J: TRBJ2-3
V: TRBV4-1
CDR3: CASSQVGADSTDTQYF
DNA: TGCGCCAGCAGCCAAGTGGGGGCAGATAGCACAGATACGCAGTATTTT

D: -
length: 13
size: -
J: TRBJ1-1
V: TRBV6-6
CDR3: CASSYSRVTEAFF
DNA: TGTGCCAGCAGTTACTCGAGGGTCACTGAAGCTTTCTTT

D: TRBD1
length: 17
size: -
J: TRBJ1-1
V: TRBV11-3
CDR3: CASSPGRGRGAQTEAFF
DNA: TGTGCCAGCAGCCCGGGGAGGGGGCGCGGGGCTCAGACTGAAGCTTTCTTT

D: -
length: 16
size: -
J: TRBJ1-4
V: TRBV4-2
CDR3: CASSQGEGGNNEKLFF
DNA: TGTGCCAGCAGCCAAGGGGAGGGGGGAAATAATGAAAAACTGTTTTTT

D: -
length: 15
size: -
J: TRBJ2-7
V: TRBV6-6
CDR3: CASRGIVGDSYEQYF
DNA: TGTGCCAGCAGAGGAATCGTGGGGGACTCCTACGAGCAGTACTTC

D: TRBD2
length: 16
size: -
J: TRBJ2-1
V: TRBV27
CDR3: CASRVGLAGRYNEQFF
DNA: TGTGCCAGCAGGGTCGGACTAGCGGGGAGGTACAATGAGCAGTTCTTC

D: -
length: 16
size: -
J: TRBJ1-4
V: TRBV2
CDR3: CASRMFGGSTNEKLFF
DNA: TGTGCCAGCAGGATGTTTGGGGGTTCAACTAATGAAAAACTGTTTTTT

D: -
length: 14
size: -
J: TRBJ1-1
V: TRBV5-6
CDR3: CASRTSVANTEAFF
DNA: TGTGCCAGCAGGACGTCCGTAGCGAACACTGAAGCTTTCTTT